The rows below give T cell receptor gamma chains drawn from one sample of a study of Vδ1+ human thymocytes. TCRdb reapplied CATT to the multiplex PCR reads. The top ten hold just under 2% of the sample, which has 10,000 to 13,000 gamma-chain clones, around 42% seen once. The sequencing sample was made of Vdelta1+ gamma-delta thymocytes from the thymus. The receptors here all came from a boy in the first two years of life who had congenital heart surgery. CDR3s include the opening cysteine and the closing phenylalanine or tryptophan. Where a row states a size, it is once, few, many or the class of an expanded clone; other rows omit it.

j_gene	v_gene	abundance	CDR3nt	CDR3aa
TRGJ1/TRGJ2	TRGV4	medium-sized	TGTGCCACCTGGGACCTGAATTATTATAAGAAACTCTTT	CATWDLNYYKKLF
TRGJ1/TRGJ2	TRGV8	few	TGTGCCACCTGGGGAGGATCTTATAAGAAACTCTTT	CATWGGSYKKLF
TRGJ1/TRGJ2	TRGV9	few	TGTGCCTTGTGGGAGGTCCCCCAACCTTATTATAAGAAACTCTTT	CALWEVPQPYYKKLF
TRGJ1/TRGJ2	TRGV9	few	TGTGCCTTGTGGAGCGGGAAACTCTTT	CALWSGKLF
TRGJ1/TRGJ2	TRGV9	few	TGTGCCTTGTGGGAGCAACAGAAACTCTTT	CALWEQQKLF
TRGJ1/TRGJ2	TRGV8	few	TGTGCCACCTGGGATAGGCGAAGTTATTATAAGAAACTCTTT	CATWDRRSYYKKLF
TRGJ1/TRGJ2	TRGV4	few	TGTGCCACCTGGGATGATGGTTATTATAAGAAACTCTTT	CATWDDGYYKKLF
TRGJ1/TRGJ2	TRGV9	few	TGTGCCTTGTGGGACATACCTTCGAATTATTATAAGAAACTCTTT	CALWDIPSNYYKKLF
TRGJ1/TRGJ2	TRGV9	.	TGTGCCTTGTGGGAGGGACCGAATTATTATAAGAAACTCTTT	CALWEGPNYYKKLF
TRGJ1/TRGJ2	TRGV9	.	TGTGCCTTGTGGGAGGTGTATAAGAAACTCTTT	CALWEVYKKLF
TRGJ1/TRGJ2	TRGV9	few	TGTGCCTTGTGGGAGGACGAGCCTTATTATAAGAAACTCTTT	CALWEDEPYYKKLF
TRGJP2	TRGV4	few	TGTGCCACCTGGGATGGGCCACTTAGTAGTGATTGGATCAAGACGTTT	CATWDGPLSSDWIKTF
TRGJ1/TRGJ2	TRGV9	few	TGTGCCTTGTGGGAGGTGGTACCCTATTATAAGAAACTCTTT	CALWEVVPYYKKLF
TRGJ1/TRGJ2	TRGV9	few	TGTGCCTTGTGGGAGCCTCCTTTTGTGGATAAGAAACTCTTT	CALWEPPFVDKKLF
TRGJ1/TRGJ2	TRGV9	.	TGTGCCTTGTGGGAACTTTATTATAAGAAACTCTTT	CALWELYYKKLF
TRGJP1	TRGV9	few	TGTGCCTTGTGGGAGGTGCAAGCTGGTTGGTTCAAGATATTT	CALWEVQAGWFKIF
TRGJ1/TRGJ2	TRGV9	few	TGTGCCTTGTGGGAGGTGCAAGGGATACTCTTT	CALWEVQGILF
TRGJ1/TRGJ2	TRGV5	.	TGTGCCACCTGGGACAATTATTATAAGAAACTCTTT	CATWDNYYKKLF
TRGJ1/TRGJ2	TRGV9	few	TGTGCCTTGTGGGAGGTGCAGAATTATTATAAGAAACTCTTT	CALWEVQNYYKKLF
TRGJ1/TRGJ2	TRGV9	.	TGTGCCTTGTCTGACCAGAAACTCTTT	CALSDQKLF
TRGJ1/TRGJ2	TRGV9	few	TGTGCCTTGTGGGAGGTGCGAGATTATAAGAAACTCTTT	CALWEVRDYKKLF
TRGJ1/TRGJ2	TRGV4	few	TGTGCCACCTGGGATGTGTGTTATTATAAGAAACTCTTT	CATWDVCYYKKLF
TRGJ1/TRGJ2	TRGV3	few	TGTGCCACCTGGGACAGGCTCGGGTATAAGAAACTCTTT	CATWDRLGYKKLF
TRGJ1/TRGJ2	TRGV3	few	TGTGCCACCTGGGACAGGCCGGGGAATTATAAGAAACTCTTT	CATWDRPGNYKKLF
TRGJ1/TRGJ2	TRGV9	few	TGTGCCTTGTGGGAGGTGGGGTGTTATAAGAAACTCTTT	CALWEVGCYKKLF
TRGJ1/TRGJ2	TRGV9	few	TGTGCCTTGTGGGAGGTGTCGGTGGGTCATTATAAGAAACTCTTT	CALWEVSVGHYKKLF
TRGJ1/TRGJ2	TRGV5	.	TGTGCCACCTGGGACAGGCCCCATAAGAAACTCTTT	CATWDRPHKKLF
TRGJ1/TRGJ2	TRGV4	few	TGTGCCACCTGGGATGTTCGGGCGAAACTCTTT	CATWDVRAKLF
TRGJ1/TRGJ2	TRGV4	.	TGTGCCACCTGGGATGGGGTAGCTTGGTATAAGAAACTCTTT	CATWDGVAWYKKLF
TRGJ1/TRGJ2	TRGV9	.	TGTGCCTTGTGGGAGCCGGAACGGTACAAGAAACTCTTC	CALWEPERYKKLF
TRGJ1/TRGJ2	TRGV4	.	TGTGCCACCTGGGAAGGGACTTATAAGAAACTCTTT	CATWEGTYKKLF
TRGJ1/TRGJ2	TRGV4	few	TGTGCCACCTGGGATGGGCCTCGGATCTATAAGAAACTCTTT	CATWDGPRIYKKLF
TRGJ1/TRGJ2	TRGV9	.	TGTGCCTTGTGGGAGGGGCCCCAGTTTTATAAGAAACTCTTT	CALWEGPQFYKKLF
TRGJ1/TRGJ2	TRGV4	few	TGTGCCACCTGGGATGAGTATGATAAGAAACTCTTT	CATWDEYDKKLF